This entry features one TCR beta chain sequence. Authors' processing steps: Estimates of nucleated cell counts were drawn from the amplification of reference gene primers. This table comes from immunoSEQ multiplex PCR, and its TCRdb copy is limited to in-frame clones, with some not included. D and trimming come from the DNA, and the V and J calls and clone size come from that table. The sample has hundreds of thousands of clones; 80% are singletons. The V and J ends lost 4 bases and 0 bases respectively, with 11 bases between them. Germline CDR1 reads SGHNT; CDR2 reads YYREEE (reference sequence). CDR3 length: 15 residues. This sample stems from a study of blood T cell repertoires in COVID-19. Whole-study context: Material from acute and convalescent COVID-19 was sourced from the United States, Italy and Spain. PBMCs, B-cell-depleted T cells, or T cells were the source of the cDNA or gDNA that made up the material.

Participant-reported clinical history was the basis for cohort assignment. Sequences were obtained from PBMCs or T cells enriched from blood (not recorded which). This TCR came from a man between 25 and 39 years old with acute COVID-19. V is TRBV5-4 and J is TRBJ2-1; maybe TRBD2 (5 bases). The CDR3 sequence is CASSPAVSSYNEQFF. CDR3 DNA sequence: TGTGCCAGCAGCCCAGCGGTCTCCTCCTACAATGAGCAGTTCTTC.